The clone carrying this T cell receptor (beta chain) was picked up many times. The data were taken from a study of blood T cells in healthy people across ages. PCR was performed a second time for roughly 7 to 12 cycles using a sample-barcoded 5' primer and a J-beta primer mix. TCRdb analysed the 5' RACE reads with MiXCR anew, one entry per CDR3 protein. Of some 930,000 distinct CDR3 sequences in the sample, about 28% were seen once. The V gene lost 10 bases and the J gene lost 2 bases, with 18 bases spanning the gap. The CDR3 sequence is 14 residues long. Germline V gives CDR1 ENHRY, CDR2 SYGVKD. This same sample was also part of a study on T cells of mothers and their children.

The specimen sequenced was blood. This TCR came from a woman aged 35 to 49 in good health. V usage is TRBV10-3 and J usage is TRBJ2-7; D perhaps matches TRBD2 (5 bases). This chain's CDR3 is CATSPPGIPYEQYF. CDR3 DNA: TGTGCCACCTCTCCCCCGGGAATTCCCTACGAGCAGTACTTC.